This T cell receptor beta chain was identified during a study of CD8+CD57+ T cells in acquired aplastic anemia. Background on the study: Sorted CD4+ and CD8+ cells yielded 2.5 to 3.5 ug of DNA on average. Study-level findings and limits: Patients showed no significant difference from controls in CD8+ Simpson's diversity. Patients and controls were found to share around 30 CD8+ CDR3 sequences.

The use of genomic DNA as template underpinned the TCR beta VDJ and CDR3 profiling. TCRdb called the reads again in MiXCR, with one record for every CDR3 protein. The sample gives around 250,000 distinct CDR3 sequences, 45% to 70% of which show up once; roughly 8% is in the top ten. CDR1 is SGHVS and CDR2 is FQNEAQ in the germline V gene. V lost 5 bases and J lost 3, with 11 bases in between. This CDR3 comprises 13 residues. About this clonotype: The antigen remains unidentified.

The source material was sorted CD4+, CD8+, or CD8+CD57+ T cells (not recorded which) from PBMCs. This receptor was obtained from a human donor with severe aplastic anemia or a healthy control (not recorded which). The genes are TRBV7-8 and TRBJ2-7; a weak D match, TRBD2 (5 bases). CDR3 coding DNA: TGTGCCAGCAGCCCCGGAGGAAACTACGAGCAGTACTTC. It yields the protein CASSPGGNYEQYF. The full variable domain, with the rest looked up from reference TRBV7-8 and TRBJ2-7, is GAGVSQSPRYKVAKRGQDVALRCDPISGHVSLFWYQQALGQGPEFLTYFQNEAQLDKSGLPSDRFFAERPEGSVSTLKIQRTQQEDSAVYLCASSPGGNYEQYFGPGTRLTVT.